These 32 T cell receptor beta chains came from one sample sequenced in a study of cytomegalovirus exposure and HLA in healthy donors. Sequencing was performed with immunoSEQ multiplex PCR; in TCRdb, only in-frame clones are kept and a portion is missing. The sample holds approximately 300,000 clones, 80% to 90% seen once. Sequencing was performed on PBMCs. The receptors originated from a woman aged 18 to 35 in good health and CMV-seronegative.

The rearrangement links TRBV7-2 to TRBJ2-6, with 8 positions matching TRBD2. Per the germline V gene, CDR1 is SGHTA and CDR2 is FQGNSA. The length of the CDR3 is 15 residues. The ends lost 10 bases at V and 0 bases at J; junction bases unmatched: 5. The CDR3 region has the DNA TGTGCCACTAGCGGGCAGACCTCTGGGGCCAACGTCCTGACTTTC. Protein product: CATSGQTSGANVLTF.

V is TRBV5-1 and J is TRBJ2-3, with 9 bases aligning to TRBD2. The CDR3 loop spans 19 amino acids. V shed 4 bases and J 7 bases; nucleotides not matched to a gene: 22. CDR1 is SGHRS and CDR2 is YFSETQ in the germline V gene. CDR3 DNA: TGCGCCAGCAGCCCAAAGCGGGAGGAGGGCCCTACAACCCACTATACGCAGTATTTT. This translates into CASSPKREEGPTTHYTQYF. Full variable domain (outside the CDR3, taken from reference TRBV5-1 and TRBJ2-3): KAGVTQTPRYLIKTRGQQVTLSCSPISGHRSVSWYQQTPGQGLQFLFEYFSETQRNKGNFPGRFSGRQFSNSRSEMNVSTLELGDSALYLCASSPKREEGPTTHYTQYFGPGTRLTVL.

J is TRBJ2-1 and V is TRBV9; D may be TRBD2 (5 bases). The V end lost 0 bases, the J end lost 2 bases, and 12 bases lay between the germline ends. CDR3 length: 16 residues. Germline CDR1 is SGDLS and CDR2 is YYNGEE. Written as DNA, the CDR3 is TGTGCCAGCAGCGTAGCTACCGGGGTACCCTACAATGAGCAGTTCTTC. It codes for CASSVATGVPYNEQFF.

This clone was seen a single time. Other nucleotide sequences from this sample produce the same CDR3. The rearrangement links TRBV28 to TRBJ2-7; 8 nucleotides align to TRBD2. Looked up from germline, CDR1 is MDHEN and CDR2 is SYDVKM. CDR3 size: 14 residues. V gave up 2 bases and J gave up 2 bases; unmatched junction bases: 2. The CDR3 DNA sequence: TGTGCCAGCAGTTTAGCGGGAGGCACCTACGAGCAGTACTTC. Translating gives CASSLAGGTYEQYF.

This sequence joins TRBV6-5 and TRBJ2-3; TRBD1 matches at 7 bases. The CDR3 is 15 amino acids. Per germline, CDR1 MNHEY and CDR2 SVGAGI. Trimming took 5 bases from V and 3 from J; bases not matched to a gene: 8. CDR3: CASSTDRVGTDTQYF. CDR3 DNA sequence: TGTGCCAGCAGTACCGACAGGGTGGGGACAGATACGCAGTATTTT.

The chain recombines TRBV28 with TRBJ1-2; 7 bases map to TRBD1. CDR1 and CDR2 from the germline V gene are MDHEN and SYDVKM. The CDR3 runs 16 residues. Germline trimming cut 6 bases from V and 1 base from J; bases unmatched to any gene: 11. The CDR3 DNA follows: TGTGCCAGCAGGATCCAACAGGGGACCTTTAACTATGGCTACACCTTC. This encodes CASRIQQGTFNYGYTF.

This rearrangement joins TRBV5-6 to TRBJ2-2; 9 positions match TRBD1. CDR3 length equals 16 residues. Unmatched junction bases numbered 12, after V lost 5 bases and J lost 7 bases. Germline V gene sequence: CDR1 SGHDT, CDR2 YYEEEE. The DNA for the CDR3 is TGTGCCAGCAGTAGTACCGGGACAGGGACGGTCGGGGAGCTGTTTTTT. Its protein is CASSSTGTGTVGELFF.

The chain recombines TRBV27 with TRBJ2-1, with 12 bases matching TRBD2. The CDR3 is made up of 17 amino acids. Per germline, CDR1 MNHEY and CDR2 SMNVEV (reference sequence). V shed 3 bases, J shed 3 bases, and the junction held 6 bases outside the gene matches. This chain's CDR3 is CASSLASGRGGYNEQFF. The CDR3 nucleotides read TGTGCCAGCAGTTTGGCTAGCGGGAGGGGGGGCTACAATGAGCAGTTCTTC.

In its sample, this clone was seen a few times. This same CDR3 is encoded by further DNA sequences in the sample. This chain uses TRBV5-4 with TRBJ2-7; 8 bases are a match to TRBD2. With 4 bases clipped from V and 0 bases from J, the junction kept 3 bases outside the gene matches. CDR3 length equals 14 residues. Per germline, CDR1 SGHNT and CDR2 YYREEE (reference sequence). For the CDR3, the DNA is TGTGCCAGCAGCCCGGGAGGGTCCTCCTACGAGCAGTACTTC. Translation: CASSPGGSSYEQYF. The full variable domain, its missing parts supplied by reference TRBV5-4 and TRBJ2-7, is ETGVTQSPTHLIKTRGQQVTLRCSSQSGHNTVSWYQQALGQGPQFIFQYYREEENGRGNFPPRFSGLQFPNYSSELNVNALELDDSALYLCASSPGGSSYEQYFGPGTRLTVT.

This clone was seen a few times. The chain carries TRBV11-1 and TRBJ2-7, with TRBD1 matching 7 bases. CDR1 SGHAT and CDR2 FQDESV come from the germline V gene (reference sequence). The CDR3 spans 12 residues. With 4 bases clipped from V and 3 bases from J, the junction kept 0 bases outside the gene matches. The CDR3 coding sequence is TGTGCCAGCAGCTGGGACAGCTACGAGCAGTACTTC. Translating gives CASSWDSYEQYF.

This chain uses TRBV19 with TRBJ2-7; no definite D call. CDR3 length equals 15 residues. V lost 5 bases, J lost 1 base, and 15 bases lay in between. Germline CDR1 LNHDA, CDR2 SQIVND (reference sequence). CDR3 DNA sequence: TGTGCCAGTAGTTCAAGTATCAGGCAGTCCTACGAGCAGTACTTC. Protein: CASSSSIRQSYEQYF. The full variable domain, in which reference TRBV19 and TRBJ2-7 provide the parts outside the CDR3, is DGGITQSPKYLFRKEGQNVTLSCEQNLNHDAMYWYRQDPGQGLRLIYYSQIVNDFQKGDIAEGYSVSREKKESFPLTVTSAQKNPTAFYLCASSSSIRQSYEQYFGPGTRLTVT.

The sample holds a few counts of this clone. The chain uses TRBV19 and TRBJ1-2; 8 bases are shared with TRBD1. The CDR3 consists of 15 residues. V lost 3 bases, J lost 6 bases, and 9 bases stayed unmatched. CDR1 is LNHDA, CDR2 SQIVND, per germline (reference sequence). The CDR3 DNA reads TGTGCCAGTAGTATTCGTCTCGGACAGGGAGATGGCTACACCTTC. Translated, it gives CASSIRLGQGDGYTF. The full variable domain, its missing parts supplied by reference TRBV19 and TRBJ1-2, is DGGITQSPKYLFRKEGQNVTLSCEQNLNHDAMYWYRQDPGQGLRLIYYSQIVNDFQKGDIAEGYSVSREKKESFPLTVTSAQKNPTAFYLCASSIRLGQGDGYTFGSGTRLTVV.

The chain couples TRBV7-6 to TRBJ2-4; 8 positions match TRBD1. The junction had 4 bases not matched to a gene; V was cut back by 5 bases and J by 4 bases. Germline values: CDR1 SGHVS, CDR2 FNYEAQ. The CDR3 runs 14 residues. The CDR3 loop reads CASSPRTGKNIQYF. The CDR3, as DNA: TGTGCCAGCAGCCCGCGGACAGGGAAAAACATTCAGTACTTC.

J is TRBJ1-3 and V is TRBV25-1; D might be TRBD1 (6 bases). V gave up 4 bases and J gave up 5 bases, with 18 bases separating them. Germline values: CDR1 MGHDK, CDR2 SYGVNS. There are 16 residues in the CDR3. CDR3 DNA: TGTGCCAGCAGTGGCCCAGAAAGGGGGTCAAGAAACACCATATATTTT. Translated, it gives CASSGPERGSRNTIYF. Complete variable domain (other parts from reference TRBV25-1 and TRBJ1-3): EADIYQTPRYLVIGTGKKITLECSQTMGHDKMYWYQQDPGMELHLIHYSYGVNSTEKGDLSSESTVSRIRTEHFPLTLESARPSHTSQYLCASSGPERGSRNTIYFGEGSWLTVV.

V and J are TRBV29-1 and TRBJ1-2; 10 positions agree with TRBD1. Germline CDR1 is SQVTM and CDR2 is ANQGSEA. This CDR3 region has 13 residues. V gave up 5 bases and J gave up 5 bases; unmatched junction bases: 5. Here the CDR3 DNA reads TGCAGCGTTTTGACAGGGGGCGAGTATGGCTACACCTTC. Translating it yields CSVLTGGEYGYTF.

This clone occurred once. CDR3 protein: CATYRPLGDGRAGNEQFF. The DNA for the CDR3 is TGTGCCACATATCGCCCCCTTGGGGACGGGAGGGCCGGGAATGAGCAGTTCTTC. This chain uses TRBV19 with TRBJ2-1, with 8 bases that match TRBD2. This CDR3 is built from 18 residues. V lost 10 bases, J lost 7 bases, and 24 bases stayed unmatched. Germline CDR1 is LNHDA and CDR2 is SQIVND (reference sequence).

In nucleotides, the CDR3 is TGTGCCAGTAGTCCCGACAGGGGGCGAGGCTACACCTTC. Translated: CASSPDRGRGYTF. The chain has TRBV19 and TRBJ1-2, with TRBD1 identical over 10 bases. Germline CDR1 LNHDA, CDR2 SQIVND (reference sequence). The CDR3 loop spans 13 amino acids. J gave up 8 bases and V 5 bases, and 5 bases lay outside the gene matches.

The chain carries TRBV7-3 and TRBJ2-5; 8 nucleotides align to TRBD2. The germline V gene encodes CDR1 SGHTA and CDR2 FQGTGA. V lost 5 bases to trimming and J lost 5 bases; unmatched junction nucleotides: 7. There are 14 residues in the CDR3. CDR3 sequence reads: CASSPGGAWETQYF. CDR3 DNA: TGTGCCAGCAGCCCCGGGGGGGCTTGGGAGACCCAGTACTTC.

This chain uses TRBV7-9 with TRBJ2-3; D is uncertain. Germline loops: CDR1 SEHNR, CDR2 FQNEAQ (reference sequence). This CDR3 is built from 14 residues. The V end was cut by 5 bases, the J end by 2 bases, with 11 bases between. The CDR3, as DNA: TGTGCCAGCAGCCCCTCTGCGGCCACAGATACGCAGTATTTT. This gives the protein CASSPSAATDTQYF.

This clone was recorded only once. V and J are TRBV6-5 and TRBJ2-5, with 12 bases aligning to TRBD2. The junction had 2 bases not matched to a gene; V was cut back by 2 bases and J by 4 bases. Per the germline V gene, CDR1 is MNHEY and CDR2 is SVGAGI. CDR3 length: 15 residues. In nucleotides, the CDR3 is TGTGCCAGCAGTTACGAGACTAGCGGGAGAGAGACCCAGTACTTC. It translates to CASSYETSGRETQYF.

V usage is TRBV9 and J usage is TRBJ2-1; 12 bases fit TRBD2. The V segment lost 3 bases and the J segment 7 bases; nucleotides outside the gene matches: 2. The CDR3 has 14 residues. In germline, CDR1 is SGDLS, CDR2 YYNGEE. The CDR3, as DNA: TGTGCCAGCAGCGGGACTAGCGGGATTAATGAGCAGTTCTTC. Amino acids: CASSGTSGINEQFF.

The chain links TRBV6-5 to TRBJ1-1; unclear D gene. The V gene's germline CDR1 is MNHEY and CDR2 SVGAGI. CDR3 length equals 15 residues. V dropped 0 bases and J dropped 2 bases, with 10 bases sitting between them. CDR3 in amino acids: CASSYSAVTNTEAFF. The CDR3 region has the DNA TGTGCCAGCAGTTACTCGGCAGTAACCAACACTGAAGCTTTCTTT.

The chain employs TRBV14 and TRBJ2-7, with D maybe TRBD1 (5 bases). Trimming took 0 bases from V and 5 from J, leaving 17 bases between them. The length of the CDR3 is 16 residues. Germline V gives CDR1 SGHDN, CDR2 FVKESK. Here the CDR3 DNA reads TGTGCCAGCAGCCAAGATCTTGGGCACCCCAGGGACGAGCAGTACTTC. Its translation is CASSQDLGHPRDEQYF.

This rearrangement joins TRBV6-4 to TRBJ1-2; 9 bases fit TRBD1. Germline V gene lookup returns CDR1 MRHNA and CDR2 SNTAGT. Losses at the gene ends were 3 bases for V and 6 bases for J; bases not matched to a gene: 8. There are 15 residues in the CDR3. CDR3 DNA: TGTGCCAGCAGTGAAACTCCGGGACAGGGAAATGGCTACACCTTC. Protein sequence: CASSETPGQGNGYTF.

V gene TRBV5-1 combines with J gene TRBJ2-7; 8 nucleotides match TRBD2. The CDR3 has 15 residues. CDR1 and CDR2 (germline): SGHRS, YFSETQ. V trimming: 5 bases; J trimming: 4 bases; junction bases outside the gene matches: 11. The CDR3 sequence is CASRLSGSKAYEQYF. For the CDR3, the DNA is TGCGCCAGCAGGTTAAGCGGGAGTAAGGCATACGAGCAGTACTTC. Full variable domain (outside the CDR3, taken from reference TRBV5-1 and TRBJ2-7): KAGVTQTPRYLIKTRGQQVTLSCSPISGHRSVSWYQQTPGQGLQFLFEYFSETQRNKGNFPGRFSGRQFSNSRSEMNVSTLELGDSALYLCASRLSGSKAYEQYFGPGTRLTVT.

The V and J genes are TRBV4-1 and TRBJ2-1; no reliable D call. Germline lookup yields CDR1 MGHRA and CDR2 YSYEKL. The V end lost 4 bases, the J end lost 5 bases, and 6 bases lay between the germline ends. The CDR3 is 12 residues long. Here the CDR3 DNA reads TGCGCCAGCAGCCCCGGTGACAATGAGCAGTTCTTC. Encoded protein: CASSPGDNEQFF.

The CDR3 region is CASSGTSGRNEQFF. CDR3 nucleotides: TGTGCCAGCAGCGGGACTAGCGGGAGGAATGAGCAGTTCTTC. V usage is TRBV9 and J usage is TRBJ2-1; TRBD2 matches 14 bases. The CDR3 is made up of 14 amino acids. The germline CDR1 and CDR2 sequences are SGDLS and YYNGEE. With 3 bases clipped from V and 7 bases from J, the junction kept 0 bases outside the gene matches.

The V gene is TRBV14, the J gene TRBJ2-3, with 12 bases matching TRBD2. The CDR3 spans 18 residues. V was pared by 0 bases and J by 4 bases, with 8 bases of the junction left unmatched. Germline CDR1 SGHDN, CDR2 FVKESK. The CDR3 here is CASSQDLLAGGWPDTQYF. The CDR3 DNA sequence: TGTGCCAGCAGCCAAGATCTACTAGCGGGAGGATGGCCAGATACGCAGTATTTT.

The chain has TRBV7-9 and TRBJ2-5; D is unclear. The CDR3 length is 16 residues. Trimming shortened V by 1 base and J by 5 bases, and 17 bases separated the two germline ends. From germline, CDR1 is SEHNR and CDR2 FQNEAQ (reference sequence). Written as DNA, the CDR3 is TGTGCCAGCAGCTTAGAAGTCGGTAGCTCTGGTGAGACCCAGTACTTC. Protein product: CASSLEVGSSGETQYF.

This chain uses TRBV27 with TRBJ2-1; a possible D gene is TRBD1 (5 bases). Germline lookup yields CDR1 MNHEY and CDR2 SMNVEV (reference sequence). The V end was cut by 5 bases, the J end by 2 bases, with 16 bases between. The CDR3 contains 16 residues. CDR3 loop: CASSHRGPSAYNEQFF. The CDR3 region has the DNA TGTGCCAGCAGTCATAGGGGTCCAAGTGCCTACAATGAGCAGTTCTTC.

The J gene is TRBJ2-1, the V gene TRBV9; 9 bases are shared with TRBD1. The CDR3 runs 16 residues. Germline-derived CDR1 and CDR2 are SGDLS and YYNGEE. With 0 bases clipped from V and 6 bases from J, the junction kept 7 bases outside the gene matches. The CDR3, as DNA: TGTGCCAGCAGCGTAGAGGGACAGGGATCTAGCAATGAGCAGTTCTTC. Translating it yields CASSVEGQGSSNEQFF.

This clone has more than one count but fewer than ten. V usage is TRBV19 and J usage is TRBJ1-2, with TRBD1 matching over 8 bases. V shed 5 bases, J shed 4 bases, and the junction held 6 bases outside the gene matches. Germline V lookup: CDR1 LNHDA, CDR2 SQIVND (reference sequence). CDR3 length: 14 amino acids. The CDR3 protein is CASSPGQATYGYTF. CDR3 bases: TGTGCCAGTAGTCCGGGACAGGCGACCTATGGCTACACCTTC.